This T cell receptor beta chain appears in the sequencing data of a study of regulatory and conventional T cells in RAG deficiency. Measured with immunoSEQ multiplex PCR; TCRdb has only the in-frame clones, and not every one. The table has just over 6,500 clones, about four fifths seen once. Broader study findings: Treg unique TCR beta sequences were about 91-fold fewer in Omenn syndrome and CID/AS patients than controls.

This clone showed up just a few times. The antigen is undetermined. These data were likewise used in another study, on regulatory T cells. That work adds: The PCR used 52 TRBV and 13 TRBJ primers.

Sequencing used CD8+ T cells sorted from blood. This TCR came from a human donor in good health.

The CDR3 DNA reads TGTGCCAGCAGTTTCCTTAGCAATCAGCCCCAGCATTTT. This encodes CASSFLSNQPQHF. V gene TRBV27 combines with J gene TRBJ1-5; D gene unclear. V was shortened by 3 bases and J by 0 bases, with 3 bases between the two germline ends. This CDR3 comprises 13 residues. Looked up from germline, CDR1 is MNHEY and CDR2 is SMNVEV (reference sequence).